This TCR beta chain appears in the sequencing data of a study of shared clonotypes between healthy human individuals. About the study: Researchers drew samples from two women and a few men aged 18 to 49. Study-wide findings and caveats: Estimated richness was generally greater in naive than memory subsets.

Recent acute infections and vaccinations were absent in the healthy HIV-negative adult donors. The CD4+ fraction was divided into a CD45RA+ naive subset and a CD45RA-negative memory subset. Germline CDR1 is MDHEN and CDR2 is SYDVKM. Unmatched junction bases numbered 14, after V lost 6 bases and J lost 0 bases. This CDR3 has 17 residues. Measured with immunoSEQ multiplex PCR; TCRdb has only the in-frame clones, and not every one. Counted here are hundreds of thousands of clones, around 72% occurring once; the ten biggest clones make up about 1.8%. As concerns this clone: No antigen is known for it.

The sequencing input was memory CD4+ T cells sorted from blood. The subset is: CD45RA-negative fraction. The source of this sequence is a woman aged 25-40 years in good health. V and J are TRBV28 and TRBJ2-7; 7 bases agree with TRBD1. The CDR3 is CASRPTAAGTVSYEQYF. CDR3 nucleotide sequence: TGTGCCAGCAGACCTACCGCCGCCGGGACAGTCTCCTACGAGCAGTACTTC. Full variable domain (remainder filled in from reference TRBV28 and TRBJ2-7): DVKVTQSSRYLVKRTGEKVFLECVQDMDHENMFWYRQDPGLGLRLIYFSYDVKMKEKGDIPEGYSVSREKKERFSLILESASTNQTSMYLCASRPTAAGTVSYEQYFGPGTRLTVT.